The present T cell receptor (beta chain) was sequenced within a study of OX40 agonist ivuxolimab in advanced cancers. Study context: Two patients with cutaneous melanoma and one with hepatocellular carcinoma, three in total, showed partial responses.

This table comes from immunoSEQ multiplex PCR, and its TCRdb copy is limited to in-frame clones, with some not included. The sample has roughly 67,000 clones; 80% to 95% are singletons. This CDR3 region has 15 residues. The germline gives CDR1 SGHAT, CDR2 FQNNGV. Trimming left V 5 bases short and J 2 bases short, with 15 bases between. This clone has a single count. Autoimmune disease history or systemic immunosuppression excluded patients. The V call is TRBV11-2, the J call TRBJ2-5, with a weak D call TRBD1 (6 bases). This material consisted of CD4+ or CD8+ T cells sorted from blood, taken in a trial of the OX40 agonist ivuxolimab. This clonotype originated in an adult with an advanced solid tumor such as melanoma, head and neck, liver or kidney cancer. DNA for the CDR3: TGTGCCAGCAGCCGGACAGTGAGTACGCAAGAGACCCAGTACTTC. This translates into CASSRTVSTQETQYF.